The 32 T cell receptor beta chains below all came from one sample that was sequenced in a study of T cell repertoires in cytomegalovirus infection. MiXCR was run by TCRdb on the reads, yielding one entry per CDR3 protein. The data hold tens of thousands of distinct CDR3 sequences, with more than 3.5% observed a single time. Specimen: PBMCs. The receptors were sampled from a human donor in good health (CMV status not recorded). Some clones in this sample may be carry-over from other donors' samples.

Many counts were recorded for this clonotype. The V call is TRBV7-3, the J call TRBJ2-7; weak D call: TRBD1 (6 bases). The CDR3 is 14 residues long. Trimming removed 4 bases at V and 0 bases at J, with 10 bases between. Germline lookup yields CDR1 SGHTA and CDR2 FQGTGA. CDR3 nucleotides: TGTGCCAGCAGCTCTTCGGACAGCTCCTACGAGCAGTACTTC. This translates into CASSSSDSSYEQYF.

This clonotype showed up many times. The chain joins TRBV7-9 to TRBJ1-2; D unresolved. Germline CDR1 SEHNR, CDR2 FQNEAQ (reference sequence). The length of the CDR3 is 13 residues. V was pared by 5 bases and J by 8 bases, with 15 bases between. CDR3 DNA: TGTGCCAGCAGCCCCCCGGCCGAGAAGGGCTACACCTTC. Translated: CASSPPAEKGYTF.

At least ten counts were recorded for this clonotype. The CDR3 here is CASSQHRTSGGGTDTQYF. In DNA form, the CDR3 reads TGTGCCAGCAGCCAGCACCGGACTAGCGGGGGGGGCACAGATACGCAGTATTTT. The chain combines TRBV3-1 with TRBJ2-3; 15 bases align to TRBD2. Losses at the gene ends were 3 bases for V and 1 base for J; bases not matched to a gene: 5. The length of the CDR3 is 18 residues. Germline V lookup: CDR1 LGHDT, CDR2 YNNKEL (reference sequence).

This clonotype came up many times. Written as DNA, the CDR3 is TGTGCCAGCAGCCTCGGGACGCTAAATGGCTACACCTTC. It translates to CASSLGTLNGYTF. The chain recombines TRBV28 with TRBJ1-2; D might be TRBD1 (5 bases). Germline V gene data show CDR1 as MDHEN and CDR2 as SYDVKM. V was shortened by 6 bases and J by 6 bases, with 14 bases between the two germline ends. This CDR3 is built from 13 residues.

This clonotype has at least ten counts. The V call is TRBV10-3, the J call TRBJ1-4; D gene ambiguous. Germline values: CDR1 ENHRY, CDR2 SYGVKD. The CDR3 consists of 13 residues. Trimming pared 4 bases from V and 8 bases from J, leaving 11 bases between. The CDR3 loop is CAISGEREEKLFF. CDR3 coding DNA: TGTGCCATCAGTGGCGAACGGGAGGAAAAACTGTTTTTT.

This clonotype was recorded at least ten times. This chain uses TRBV28 with TRBJ1-1; maybe TRBD1 (5 bases). The V and J ends lost 9 bases and 6 bases respectively, with 11 bases between them. The germline V gene encodes CDR1 MDHEN and CDR2 SYDVKM. The CDR3 consists of 11 residues. The CDR3, as DNA: TGTGCCAGTCGGGGGAAGCCTGAAGCTTTCTTT. This sequence encodes CASRGKPEAFF. Supplemented by reference TRBV28 and TRBJ1-1, the full variable domain reads DVKVTQSSRYLVKRTGEKVFLECVQDMDHENMFWYRQDPGLGLRLIYFSYDVKMKEKGDIPEGYSVSREKKERFSLILESASTNQTSMYLCASRGKPEAFFGQGTRLTVV.

Details on this clonotype: It may be a read error: a sequence one base away is much more abundant. The genes are TRBV19 and TRBJ1-1; a weak D match, TRBD1 (5 bases). The germline gives CDR1 LNHDA, CDR2 SQIVND (reference sequence). Trimming cost V 5 bases and J 4 bases, with 14 bases left between them. The CDR3 is 14 residues long. The CDR3 region is CASSPAGFITEAFF. DNA for the CDR3: TGTGCCAGTAGTCCCGCAGGGTTTATCACTGAAGCTTTCTTT.

This clonotype was observed at least ten times. The gene calls are TRBV4-2 and TRBJ1-6; TRBD1 might be the D (5 bases). The CDR3 is 13 residues long. Trimming pared 0 bases from V and 16 bases from J, leaving 13 bases between. Germline V gives CDR1 LGHNA, CDR2 YNFKEQ. CDR3 coding DNA: TGTGCCAGCAGCCAAGACTCCGACAGCAGTCTCCACTTT. This codes for CASSQDSDSSLHF.

This clonotype appeared many times. The V gene is TRBV3-1, the J gene TRBJ1-1; D gene unclear. In germline, CDR1 is LGHDT, CDR2 YNNKEL (reference sequence). V gave up 1 base and J gave up 1 base, with 10 bases separating them. CDR3 length equals 15 residues. CDR3 sequence reads: CASSQAGYGNTEAFF. Written as DNA, the CDR3 is TGTGCCAGCAGCCAAGCAGGCTACGGGAACACTGAAGCTTTCTTT.

CDR3 loop: CASGLVTGGLAGGTYEQYF. Here the CDR3 DNA reads TGTGCTAGTGGTTTGGTAACAGGGGGACTAGCGGGAGGTACCTACGAGCAGTACTTC. The V gene is TRBV12-5, the J gene TRBJ2-7, with TRBD2 matching 15 bases. From germline, CDR1 is LGHNT and CDR2 FRNRAP. V shed 0 bases and J 2 bases; nucleotides not matched to a gene: 8. The CDR3 is made up of 19 amino acids. The full variable domain, in which reference TRBV12-5 and TRBJ2-7 provide the parts outside the CDR3, is DARVTQTPRHKVTEMGQEVTMRCQPILGHNTVFWYRQTMMQGLELLAYFRNRAPLDDSGMPKDRFSAEMPDATLATLKIQPSEPRDSAVYFCASGLVTGGLAGGTYEQYFGPGTRLTVT.

This chain connects TRBV28 to TRBJ1-2; a possible D gene is TRBD1 (6 bases). The CDR3 covers 12 residues. V was cut by 5 bases and J by 6 bases, with 10 bases left in between. Per germline, CDR1 MDHEN and CDR2 SYDVKM. This CDR3 is CASSRGAHGYTF. The DNA for the CDR3 is TGTGCCAGCAGTCGGGGGGCGCATGGCTACACCTTC.

Many counts were recorded for this clonotype. This chain uses TRBV12-3 or TRBV12-4 with TRBJ1-1; 12 positions agree with TRBD1. This CDR3 contains 14 residues. V lost 6 bases, J lost 3 bases, and 2 bases stayed unmatched. The CDR3: CASRGTGGDTEAFF. DNA for the CDR3: TGTGCCAGCAGGGGGACAGGGGGCGACACTGAAGCTTTCTTT.

This clonotype was detected ten times or more. The rearrangement joins TRBV20-1 to TRBJ1-1; maybe TRBD1 (5 bases). Germline lookup yields CDR1 DFQATT and CDR2 SNEGSKA (reference sequence). V was clipped by 6 bases and J by 5 bases, with 19 bases between them. The CDR3 has 14 amino acids. The CDR3 DNA reads as TGCAGTGCAGGGGTATGGGACGGGGAGACTGAAGCTTTCTTT. This encodes CSAGVWDGETEAFF.

Many counts were recorded for this clonotype. J is TRBJ1-2 and V is TRBV7-2, with D unresolved. Germline V gene data show CDR1 as SGHTA and CDR2 as FQGNSA. V lost 1 base and J lost 2, with 11 bases in between. The CDR3 is 15 amino acids. This CDR3 is CASSLVPGNNYGYTF. Here the CDR3 DNA reads TGTGCCAGCAGCTTAGTCCCAGGCAACAACTATGGCTACACCTTC.

This clonotype was detected only a few times. This chain joins TRBV5-1 and TRBJ2-3; possible D gene TRBD2, 6 bases. This CDR3 contains 15 residues. V shed 1 base and J shed 2 bases, with 11 bases lying between them. Looked up from germline, CDR1 is SGHRS and CDR2 is YFSETQ. In DNA form, the CDR3 reads TGCGCCAGCAGCTTGAGGGGCGGGAACACAGATACGCAGTATTTT. It is translated as CASSLRGGNTDTQYF.

This clonotype came up many times. CDR3 DNA sequence: TGTGCCAGCAGCCCATCCCGGGGTAACAACTACGAGCAGTACTTC. Translation gives CASSPSRGNNYEQYF. The chain recombines TRBV7-9 with TRBJ2-7, with D possibly being TRBD2 (5 bases). The ends were cut back, 5 bases at V and 3 bases at J, with 17 bases in the middle. The germline gives CDR1 SEHNR, CDR2 FQNEAQ (reference sequence). This CDR3 spans 15 amino acids.

The sample holds a few counts of this clonotype. The chain has TRBV29-1 and TRBJ2-3; D tentatively fits TRBD1 or TRBD2 (5 bases each). The germline gives CDR1 SQVTM, CDR2 ANQGSEA. This CDR3 spans 13 amino acids. Trimming shortened V by 3 bases and J by 1 base, and 8 bases separated the two germline ends. The CDR3 DNA reads as TGCAGCGTTGACGAGGGGCGCACAGATACGCAGTATTTT. Its protein product is CSVDEGRTDTQYF.

This clonotype was detected many times. The chain employs TRBV5-4 and TRBJ2-7; no clear D gene. The CDR3 extends over 12 amino acids. V gave up 4 bases and J gave up 5 bases, with 10 bases separating them. In germline, CDR1 is SGHNT, CDR2 YYREEE (reference sequence). DNA for the CDR3: TGTGCCAGCAGCCGGTGGGCCAACGAGCAGTACTTC. Its protein is CASSRWANEQYF.

This clonotype was seen ten or more times. The chain couples TRBV29-1 to TRBJ2-1; 9 bases align to TRBD1. The V gene end was trimmed by 6 bases and the J gene end by 10 bases; junction bases not matched to a gene: 13. This CDR3 comprises 14 residues. CDR1 is SQVTM, CDR2 ANQGSEA, per germline. CDR3 sequence (DNA): TGCAGCGTCGGGGACAGGGCCCCGGCTTCGGAGCAGTTCTTC. As protein: CSVGDRAPASEQFF.

This clonotype was counted at least ten times. The chain has TRBV28 and TRBJ2-5; D gene unclear. The V end lost 0 bases, the J end lost 1 base, and 3 bases lay between the germline ends. This CDR3 has 13 residues. Germline V gene sequence: CDR1 MDHEN, CDR2 SYDVKM. CDR3 nucleotides: TGTGCCAGCAGTTTATGGCGCCAAGAGACCCAGTACTTC. Amino acid sequence: CASSLWRQETQYF.

This clonotype has ten or more counts. V is TRBV29-1 and J is TRBJ2-3; TRBD2 matches 9 bases. Trimming cost V 3 bases and J 6 bases; bases outside gene matches: 10. The CDR3 covers 15 residues. The germline CDR1 and CDR2 sequences are SQVTM and ANQGSEA. CDR3 DNA sequence: TGCAGCGTTGACGGCGTGGCGGGGGGGACTGATACGCAGTATTTT. It is translated as CSVDGVAGGTDTQYF.

This clonotype has a count of ten or more. This rearrangement joins TRBV18 to TRBJ2-3, with D hard to call. The germline CDR1 and CDR2 sequences are KGHSH and LQKENI. V shed 2 bases and J shed 3 bases, with 6 bases lying between them. The CDR3 sequence is 13 residues long. CDR3 amino acids: CASSPGRTDTQYF. The CDR3 nucleotides are TGTGCCAGCTCACCAGGTCGAACAGATACGCAGTATTTT.

The table lists this clonotype with many counts. The CDR3 DNA sequence: TGTGCCATCATGTCGGACAGAGCATACTACGAGCAGTACTTC. Translation: CAIMSDRAYYEQYF. The genes are TRBV10-3 and TRBJ2-7, with D tentatively TRBD1 (6 bases). This CDR3 spans 14 amino acids. Germline CDR1 reads ENHRY; CDR2 reads SYGVKD. The V gene lost 7 bases and the J gene lost 3 bases, with 16 bases spanning the gap.

This clonotype was counted at least ten times. The chain combines TRBV7-2 with TRBJ2-7; 10 bases line up with TRBD1. Per the germline V gene, CDR1 is SGHTA and CDR2 is FQGNSA. CDR3 length: 17 residues. V lost 3 bases and J lost 1; bases outside the gene matches: 9. CDR3 residues: CASSFPSGTGASYEQYF. The CDR3 DNA follows: TGTGCCAGCAGCTTTCCAAGTGGGACAGGGGCGTCCTACGAGCAGTACTTC.

The table lists this clonotype with many counts. The CDR3 reads CASSLSPGELFF. CDR3 nucleotide sequence: TGTGCCAGCAGCTTATCCCCCGGGGAGCTGTTTTTT. J is TRBJ2-2 and V is TRBV7-3; D call uncertain. Germline CDR1 is SGHTA and CDR2 is FQGTGA. Trimming shortened V by 2 bases and J by 6 bases, and 4 bases separated the two germline ends. This CDR3 has 12 amino acids.

This clonotype was recorded many times. The chain combines TRBV4-3 with TRBJ2-1, with D hard to call. CDR3 size: 14 residues. CDR1 is LGHNA, CDR2 YSLEER, per germline. V dropped 3 bases and J dropped 3 bases, with 9 bases sitting between them. The CDR3 sequence: CASSHLGDYNEQFF. The DNA of the CDR3 is TGCGCCAGCAGCCATTTAGGAGACTACAATGAGCAGTTCTTC.

This clonotype was detected many times. V and J are TRBV28 and TRBJ1-2; TRBD1 aligns across 7 bases. The CDR3 is made up of 15 amino acids. V shed 2 bases and J 10 bases; nucleotides not matched to a gene: 13. The germline gives CDR1 MDHEN, CDR2 SYDVKM. The CDR3 spells CASSLGGTAPIHYTF. CDR3 DNA: TGTGCCAGCAGTTTAGGAGGGACAGCTCCTATACACTACACCTTC.

This clonotype was seen ten or more times. The rearrangement joins TRBV19 to TRBJ2-3; D might be TRBD1 or TRBD2, each matching 6 bases. Germline V gene data show CDR1 as LNHDA and CDR2 as SQIVND (reference sequence). Trimming removed 6 bases from V and 1 base from J, with 11 bases in between. CDR3 length equals 14 residues. CDR3 residues: CASSGGGGTDTQYF. In nucleotides, the CDR3 is TGTGCCAGTAGCGGAGGGGGTGGCACAGATACGCAGTATTTT. Complete variable domain (other parts from reference TRBV19 and TRBJ2-3): DGGITQSPKYLFRKEGQNVTLSCEQNLNHDAMYWYRQDPGQGLRLIYYSQIVNDFQKGDIAEGYSVSREKKESFPLTVTSAQKNPTAFYLCASSGGGGTDTQYFGPGTRLTVL.

This clonotype was detected ten times or more. The chain recombines TRBV30 with TRBJ2-2; TRBD1 matches 8 bases. Germline values: CDR1 GTSNPN, CDR2 SVGIG (reference sequence). The CDR3 loop spans 15 amino acids. V shed 3 bases, J shed 2 bases, and the junction held 5 bases outside the gene matches. The CDR3 protein is CAWRRQGSNTGELFF. The CDR3, as DNA: TGTGCCTGGAGACGACAGGGGAGCAACACCGGGGAGCTGTTTTTT.

This clonotype was picked up many times. J is TRBJ2-3 and V is TRBV7-9, with D unresolved. The CDR3 sequence is 12 residues long. V lost 4 bases and J lost 6, with 8 bases in between. The germline gives CDR1 SEHNR, CDR2 FQNEAQ (reference sequence). The CDR3 sequence is CASSSRPDTQYF. In DNA form, the CDR3 reads TGTGCCAGCAGCTCCCGTCCCGATACGCAGTATTTT.

This clonotype was picked up many times. The chain employs TRBV12-3 or TRBV12-4 and TRBJ2-5; weak D call: TRBD1 (5 bases). With 3 bases removed from V and 5 bases from J, the gap between germline ends came to 10 bases. The CDR3 totals 13 residues. In DNA, the CDR3 is TGTGCCAGCAGTTTCTCAGGGTCGGAGACCCAGTACTTC. Translated, it gives CASSFSGSETQYF.

This clonotype was counted at least ten times. V usage is TRBV7-8 and J usage is TRBJ2-5; D may be TRBD1 (5 bases). The CDR3 loop spans 13 amino acids. Trimming shortened V by 3 bases and J by 7 bases, and 12 bases separated the two germline ends. Germline CDR1 is SGHVS and CDR2 is FQNEAQ. The CDR3 nucleotides are TGTGCCAGCAGCTTTGCAGGGTCTCGGACCCAGTACTTC. The encoded protein is CASSFAGSRTQYF.